Presented here are 30 T cell receptor beta chains from one specimen sequenced in a study of T cells after yellow fever vaccination. TCRdb redid the calling of the 5' RACE reads with MiXCR, one entry per CDR3 protein. The repertoire holds fewer than 650,000 distinct CDR3 sequences, just over 20% seen once, with about a sixth in the top ten. The sample consisted of PBMCs, taken 21 days after the first yellow fever vaccination. The receptors come from a young man who received the YFV17D yellow fever vaccine.

The chain carries TRBV12-3 or TRBV12-4 and TRBJ1-2, with no clear D. V lost 6 bases and J lost 4, with 15 bases in between. The CDR3 is 14 residues long. The CDR3 DNA is TGTGCCAGCAGCCCATCAGTGGGTCCCTATGGCTACACCTTC. It encodes CASSPSVGPYGYTF.

This clonotype has more than one count but fewer than ten. The gene calls are TRBV20-1 and TRBJ2-7; D not certain. V was pared by 0 bases and J by 0 bases, with 9 bases between. This CDR3 contains 14 residues. CDR1 and CDR2 from the germline V gene are DFQATT and SNEGSKA (reference sequence). The CDR3 DNA sequence: TGCAGTGCTAGAGAACCCTCGAGCTCCTACGAGCAGTACTTC. Its protein product is CSAREPSSSYEQYF.

This chain joins TRBV4-3 and TRBJ2-6, with 8 nucleotides matching TRBD1. This CDR3 comprises 18 residues. V shed 0 bases, J shed 2 bases, and the junction held 6 bases outside the gene matches. The germline gives CDR1 LGHNA, CDR2 YSLEER. DNA of the CDR3: TGCGCCAGCAGCCAAGATGCGTCAGGGGGCGCTGGGGCCAACGTCCTGACTTTC. Its protein is CASSQDASGGAGANVLTF.

This chain links TRBV28 with TRBJ2-1; D perhaps matches TRBD2 (7 bases). The CDR3 runs 13 residues. Germline V gene lookup returns CDR1 MDHEN and CDR2 SYDVKM. Trimming removed 6 bases from V and 7 bases from J, with 13 bases in between. Written as DNA, the CDR3 is TGTGCCAGCAGCGTGGGGGGGGCGAATGAGCAGTTCTTC. Residues: CASSVGGANEQFF.

This clonotype was counted only a few times. The genes are TRBV18 and TRBJ1-5; TRBD1 is a possible D gene (5 bases). The CDR3 has 15 residues. The V end lost 3 bases, the J end lost 3 bases, and 12 bases lay between the germline ends. The germline gives CDR1 KGHSH, CDR2 LQKENI. The CDR3 reads CASSPYSGNNQPQHF. CDR3 nucleotides: TGTGCCAGCTCACCGTATTCAGGGAACAATCAGCCCCAGCATTTT.

The chain uses TRBV6-5 and TRBJ1-4; 9 bases map to TRBD1. Germline V gene data show CDR1 as MNHEY and CDR2 as SVGAGI. V lost 4 bases and J lost 5; bases outside the gene matches: 5. The CDR3 contains 15 residues. The DNA for the CDR3 is TGTGCCAGCAGTTCCCCGACAGGGGGGAATGAAAAACTGTTTTTT. Translation gives CASSSPTGGNEKLFF.

This clonotype turned up a few times. The DNA for the CDR3 is TGCAGCGTCTCCGGGGGGCCCAGTACTGAAGCTTTCTTT. Amino acid sequence: CSVSGGPSTEAFF. The chain couples TRBV29-1 to TRBJ1-1; D might be TRBD1 (6 bases). The CDR3 is 13 residues long. V was pared by 6 bases and J by 5 bases, with 16 bases between. Germline CDR1 and CDR2: SQVTM and ANQGSEA.

This clonotype turned up a few times. CDR3 DNA sequence: TGTGCCAGCAGTTACAAGTGGACGGCGGGGAACATTCAGTACTTC. This gives the protein CASSYKWTAGNIQYF. The rearrangement links TRBV6-5 to TRBJ2-4, with TRBD2 as a possible D gene (6 bases). V was pared by 2 bases and J by 7 bases, with 15 bases between. The CDR3 is 15 residues long. Germline CDR1 and CDR2: MNHEY and SVGAGI.

The chain uses TRBV12-3 or TRBV12-4 and TRBJ2-7; D ambiguous. This CDR3 is 12 amino acids long. V was trimmed by 3 bases and J by 7 bases, leaving 10 bases between them. CDR3 nucleotides: TGTGCCAGCAGTTTCCTTGTTGGTGAGCAGTACTTC. Protein sequence: CASSFLVGEQYF.

The chain carries TRBV4-3 and TRBJ2-3; TRBD2 matches 9 bases. CDR3 length: 17 amino acids. V lost 2 bases, J lost 5 bases, and 11 bases stayed unmatched. CDR1 and CDR2 (germline): LGHNA, YSLEER. The CDR3 here is CASSQMARGGLVDTQYF. CDR3 bases: TGCGCCAGCAGCCAAATGGCGCGGGGGGGCCTTGTAGATACGCAGTATTTT.

There are a few counts of this clonotype. V is TRBV3-1 and J is TRBJ1-6; tentatively, D is TRBD1 (6 bases). Germline loops: CDR1 LGHDT, CDR2 YNNKEL (reference sequence). This CDR3 is built from 13 residues. V gave up 5 bases and J gave up 8 bases, with 10 bases separating them. CDR3: CASSSGQHSPLHF. CDR3 coding DNA: TGTGCCAGCAGCTCGGGACAACATTCACCCCTCCACTTT.

Ten or more counts support this clonotype. The rearrangement links TRBV27 to TRBJ2-3; D ambiguous. Germline CDR1 MNHEY, CDR2 SMNVEV (reference sequence). V shed 4 bases and J shed 4 bases, with 6 bases lying between them. CDR3 length: 12 residues. CDR3 nucleotide sequence: TGTGCCAGCAGTTATAGTGCAGATACGCAGTATTTT. Amino acids: CASSYSADTQYF.

This clonotype has only a few counts. The chain joins TRBV7-6 to TRBJ2-5; 11 nucleotides agree with TRBD1. This CDR3 region has 15 residues. The germline gives CDR1 SGHVS, CDR2 FNYEAQ. The V and J ends lost 4 bases and 4 bases, in that order; junction bases with no gene match: 5. The DNA of the CDR3 is TGTGCCAGCAGCTCGTGGACAGGGGGCGGAGAGACCCAGTACTTC. This codes for CASSSWTGGGETQYF. The variable domain in full, with the rest retrieved from reference TRBV7-6 and TRBJ2-5, is GAGVSQSPRYKVTKRGQDVALRCDPISGHVSLYWYRQALGQGPEFLTYFNYEAQQDKSGLPNDRFSAERPEGSISTLTIQRTEQRDSAMYRCASSSWTGGGETQYFGPGTRLLVL.

The chain joins TRBV5-1 to TRBJ2-2; 9 nucleotides match TRBD2. The CDR3 has 15 residues. Germline-derived CDR1 and CDR2 are SGHRS and YFSETQ. The V and J ends lost 1 base and 6 bases, in that order; junction bases with no gene match: 4. The CDR3 is CASSLMLAGAGELFF. The CDR3 DNA sequence: TGCGCCAGCAGCTTGATGTTAGCGGGGGCCGGGGAGCTGTTTTTT.

The chain links TRBV7-6 to TRBJ2-1; 9 nucleotides match TRBD2. Germline trimming cut 9 bases from V and 7 bases from J; bases unmatched to any gene: 7. This CDR3 is 13 amino acids long. Germline V CDR1 and CDR2: SGHVS, FNYEAQ. This chain's CDR3 is CASLSGGSNEQFF. The DNA of the CDR3 is TGTGCCAGTCTTAGCGGGGGAAGTAATGAGCAGTTCTTC.

DNA of the CDR3: TGCAGTGCTAGTGGTGACAGCCCGTTCTACAATGAGCAGTTCTTC. Its translation: CSASGDSPFYNEQFF. V usage is TRBV20-1 and J usage is TRBJ2-1; a possible D gene is TRBD1 (5 bases). V was trimmed by 3 bases and J by 3 bases, leaving 15 bases between them. Germline V gene sequence: CDR1 DFQATT, CDR2 SNEGSKA (reference sequence). The CDR3 is 15 residues long.

V usage is TRBV29-1 and J usage is TRBJ2-5, with a weak D call TRBD1 (5 bases). The CDR3 extends over 16 amino acids. CDR1 and CDR2 (germline): SQVTM, ANQGSEA. V lost 0 bases to trimming and J lost 0 bases, with 14 bases between them. The CDR3 reads CSVEDGSGPHQETQYF. The DNA of the CDR3 is TGCAGCGTTGAAGATGGATCAGGGCCACACCAAGAGACCCAGTACTTC.

This clonotype was observed a handful of times. V gene TRBV20-1 combines with J gene TRBJ2-5; TRBD1 agrees at 10 bases. Trimming at V came to 5 bases and at J to 6 bases, leaving 9 bases not matched to a gene. Germline V CDR1 and CDR2: DFQATT, SNEGSKA (reference sequence). The CDR3 is made up of 14 amino acids. The CDR3 bases are TGCAGTGCTCACCGGGACAGGGGCACCAAGACCCAGTACTTC. Its protein is CSAHRDRGTKTQYF.

The V gene is TRBV29-1, the J gene TRBJ2-7; 12 bases align to TRBD1. Germline CDR1 SQVTM, CDR2 ANQGSEA. This CDR3 comprises 15 residues. Trimming at V came to 4 bases and at J to 3 bases, leaving 7 bases not matched to a gene. CDR3 sequence: CSVGGGTGGGYEQYF. CDR3 sequence (DNA): TGCAGCGTTGGCGGAGGGACAGGGGGCGGCTACGAGCAGTACTTC.

This clonotype was seen a few times. The chain joins TRBV5-6 to TRBJ2-2; D is perhaps TRBD2 (6 bases). Germline V CDR1 and CDR2: SGHDT, YYEEEE. The V and J ends lost 5 bases and 3 bases respectively, with 20 bases between them. CDR3 size: 17 residues. CDR3 loop: CASSHIRLVEDTGELFF. CDR3 nucleotide sequence: TGTGCCAGCAGTCACATCAGACTAGTTGAGGACACCGGGGAGCTGTTTTTT.

CDR3 nucleotides: TGTGCCAGCAGGGACCTCGGGACTGGGGCCAACGTCCTGACTTTC. Translating gives CASRDLGTGANVLTF. The chain is built from TRBV5-4 and TRBJ2-6, with D possibly being TRBD2 (5 bases). The CDR3 is 15 amino acids. Germline-derived CDR1 and CDR2 are SGHNT and YYREEE (reference sequence). V was shortened by 5 bases and J by 2 bases, with 11 bases between the two germline ends. Full variable domain (outside the CDR3, taken from reference TRBV5-4 and TRBJ2-6): ETGVTQSPTHLIKTRGQQVTLRCSSQSGHNTVSWYQQALGQGPQFIFQYYREEENGRGNFPPRFSGLQFPNYSSELNVNALELDDSALYLCASRDLGTGANVLTFGAGSRLTVL.

The sample holds a few counts of this clonotype. V and J are TRBV6-5 and TRBJ2-3; possible D gene TRBD1, 5 bases. V lost 0 bases, J lost 2 bases, and 18 bases lay in between. Looked up from germline, CDR1 is MNHEY and CDR2 is SVGAGI. The CDR3 sequence is 18 residues long. The CDR3 bases are TGTGCCAGCAGTTACTCTTGGGGCCCTGCTAGTTCCACAGATACGCAGTATTTT. This translates into CASSYSWGPASSTDTQYF.

The rearrangement links TRBV25-1 to TRBJ2-1, with TRBD2 matching over 8 bases. The CDR3 has 17 amino acids. Germline trimming cut 3 bases from V and 4 bases from J; bases unmatched to any gene: 11. Germline V gene data show CDR1 as MGHDK and CDR2 as SYGVNS. CDR3 sequence reads: CASSERRTVAGYNEQFF. The CDR3 DNA reads TGTGCCAGCAGTGAGCGAAGGACGGTAGCGGGATACAATGAGCAGTTCTTC.

This clonotype was observed a few times. The chain uses TRBV10-3 and TRBJ1-4; 7 nucleotides line up with TRBD1. Germline-derived CDR1 and CDR2 are ENHRY and SYGVKD. V gave up 0 bases and J gave up 5 bases; unmatched junction bases: 6. The CDR3 is 16 residues long. The CDR3 spells CAISESRRQGNEKLFF. The CDR3 DNA sequence: TGTGCCATCAGTGAGTCAAGGAGACAGGGCAATGAAAAACTGTTTTTT.

This clonotype was found a few times. The rearrangement joins TRBV18 to TRBJ2-2; perhaps TRBD2 as D (6 bases). Germline lookup yields CDR1 KGHSH and CDR2 LQKENI. Trimming left V 5 bases short and J 0 bases short, with 13 bases between. This CDR3 comprises 16 residues. The CDR3 protein is CASSSGQVANTGELFF. The DNA for the CDR3 is TGTGCCAGCTCAAGCGGGCAGGTAGCGAACACCGGGGAGCTGTTTTTT.

The J gene is TRBJ1-6, the V gene TRBV7-2, with 9 positions matching TRBD1. The CDR3 is 15 amino acids. Trimming took 6 bases from V and 8 from J; bases not matched to a gene: 8. The V gene's germline CDR1 is SGHTA and CDR2 FQGNSA. The DNA for the CDR3 is TGTGCCAGCAGACGTGGACAGGGGAGTGATTCACCCCTCCACTTT. Protein sequence: CASRRGQGSDSPLHF.

A few counts support this clonotype. The chain carries TRBV29-1 and TRBJ1-2; D is unclear. The CDR3 sequence is 10 residues long. Germline CDR1 SQVTM, CDR2 ANQGSEA. The V end was cut by 3 bases, the J end by 5 bases, with 4 bases between. CDR3 sequence (DNA): TGCAGCGTTGACTATTATGGCTACACCTTC. This translates into CSVDYYGYTF.

The genes are TRBV25-1 and TRBJ2-3, with D possibly TRBD2 on 5 matching bases. CDR1 and CDR2 (germline): MGHDK, SYGVNS. The CDR3 runs to 14 residues. V gave up 10 bases and J gave up 4 bases, with 18 bases separating them. The CDR3 is CATNSIHGADTQYF. DNA for the CDR3: TGTGCCACCAATTCCATCCACGGGGCAGATACGCAGTATTTT.

The gene calls are TRBV25-1 and TRBJ2-3, with a tentative D call TRBD2 (6 bases). Per the germline V gene, CDR1 is MGHDK and CDR2 is SYGVNS. The CDR3 extends over 19 amino acids. V dropped 6 bases and J dropped 1 base, with 26 bases sitting between them. The CDR3 loop reads CASSRKPDRTILGTDTQYF. DNA for the CDR3: TGTGCCAGCAGCAGAAAACCTGATCGGACTATCTTGGGCACAGATACGCAGTATTTT.

The chain couples TRBV12-3 or TRBV12-4 to TRBJ1-2, with a possible D match to TRBD1 (6 bases). CDR3 length: 13 residues. Trimming removed 3 bases at V and 6 bases at J, with 11 bases between. The CDR3 bases are TGTGCCAGCAGTTTCCCCGGGGGCCATGGCTACACCTTC. Its translation is CASSFPGGHGYTF.